Sequencing of this TCR beta chain was carried out in a study of blood T cell repertoires in COVID-19 (dated by TCRdb to the early 2020s). About the investigation overall: Collaborator samples came from the United States, Italy and Spain and covered acute and convalescent phases of COVID-19. HLA class I and class II types, where available, came from metadata supplied by the sample provider rather than from assay-based typing. The repertoires were made available in a free public database intended to serve as a resource for research on the immune response to SARS-CoV-2. Nearly every sample came with metadata listing a de-identified subject ID, COVID-19 status, age in years and sex. The prospective study material was composed of cDNA or gDNA derived from T cells, B-cell-depleted T cells, or PBMCs. The samples were drawn from the first 160 participants of the ongoing ImmuneRACE study and from 950 to 1,500 subjects provided by 6 global collaborators. The dataset comprised deeply sampled blood TCRbeta repertoires from subjects exposed to, actively infected with, or recovered from COVID-19.

The germline V gene supplies CDR1 ENHRY and CDR2 SYGVKD. The CDR3 numbers 15 residues from cysteine through phenylalanine. Only the CDR3 portion is preserved as DNA: 45 bases, with reading frame beginning at the first base. V is cut back by 5 bases and J by 3 bases, with 6 bases in the junction unmatched. Summary of the overall study and its limitations: The quantity of clinical and demographic metadata differed by source and by participant and was supplied without curation.

The immunoSEQ Assay, a bias-controlled multiplex PCR, was used to amplify TCRbeta CDR3 regions from genomic DNA. Concerning the study's data processing: Nucleated cell counts per sample were estimated from amplification of reference gene primers within the assay. To quantify the absolute abundance of each unique TCRbeta CDR3 rearrangement, sequence reads were collapsed and filtered. For each sample, productive Simpson clonality was calculated by taking the square root of Simpson's diversity index across productive rearrangements. The clones in this table, taken by TCRdb from immuneACCESS, are in-frame only. Not every clone is retained; where verified, under half of the shortfall comes from an unresolved V gene, and the cause of the rest is unknown. V and J calls plus clone size are reproduced from that table; the DNA served to infer D and trimming. Within this sample are approximately 210,000 clones, with about 88% of them counted one time only. Clones ranked in the top ten supply roughly 6.2% of the sample.

Another Seattle source contributed samples from volunteer blood donors who had recovered from COVID-19. Whole blood was collected in K2EDTA tubes by collaborating institutions according to the institutions' own protocols. For TCRbeta analysis, collaborators shipped samples in one of three forms: frozen whole blood, isolated PBMCs, or DNA extracted from either of those sample types. A note on this clone: No antigen is known for it. No much larger clone is present one base from it, and per-base qualities are unavailable.

The source of this sequence is a woman aged 40-49 years who had recovered from COVID-19. The chain is encoded by TRBV10-3 joined to TRBJ2-2, and 7 bases in between align with TRBD1. The sequencing sample was made of peripheral blood. The DNA reads TGTGCCATCAGTAGGACAGGATCGGACACCGGGGAGCTGTTTTTT. Its protein reads: CAISRTGSDTGELFF.